Following are 10 T cell receptor beta chains from one sample sequenced in a study of T-cell reconstitution after alpha-beta-depleted transplantation in children. The library targeted TCRbeta and was prepared with unique molecular identifiers. MiXCR was run by TCRdb on the PCR reads, yielding one entry per CDR3 protein. Of about 540,000 distinct CDR3 sequences listed, 25% to 30% were seen once; the top ten hold 35% to 40%. Sequenced material: PBMCs, taken before TCRalphabeta/CD19-depleted stem cell transplant. These TCRs come from a boy under three years old with Wiskott-Aldrich syndrome, due to receive a stem cell transplant.

This clonotype showed up just a few times. The CDR3 nucleotides read TGCAGTGCCGCATCGACAGCGGCGGATTCACCCCTCCACTTT. This sequence encodes CSAASTAADSPLHF. The chain uses TRBV20-1 and TRBJ1-6; tentative D call: TRBD1 (5 bases). The CDR3 totals 14 residues. Trimming stripped 6 bases from V and 8 bases from J, with 17 bases between. CDR1 is DFQATT, CDR2 SNEGSKA, per germline (reference sequence).

The CDR3 nucleotides read TGTGCCAGCAGTTTATCGGTGAAGAGCTCCTATAATTCACCCCTCCACTTT. It encodes CASSLSVKSSYNSPLHF. The chain has TRBV27 and TRBJ1-6, with no clear D. V was cut by 0 bases and J by 0 bases, with 9 bases left in between. The CDR3 runs to 17 residues. Germline V gene lookup returns CDR1 MNHEY and CDR2 SMNVEV (reference sequence).

V and J are TRBV10-3 and TRBJ2-3; 7 bases are a match to TRBD1. V shed 2 bases, J shed 1 base, and the junction held 0 bases outside the gene matches. The CDR3 has 14 amino acids. CDR1 ENHRY and CDR2 SYGVKD come from the germline V gene. The CDR3 region has the DNA TGTGCCATCAGTGAGGGACAGGGCACAGATACGCAGTATTTT. Translation: CAISEGQGTDTQYF.

The chain is built from TRBV5-1 and TRBJ2-7; 8 bases map to TRBD1. The germline V gene encodes CDR1 SGHRS and CDR2 YFSETQ. The ends lost 0 bases at V and 2 bases at J; junction bases unmatched: 7. The CDR3 spans 16 residues. The CDR3 reads CASSLVVGQGAYEQYF. CDR3 nucleotides: TGCGCCAGCAGCTTGGTAGTCGGACAGGGAGCCTACGAGCAGTACTTC.

The genes are TRBV12-3 or TRBV12-4 and TRBJ2-3; the D gene is possibly TRBD1 (5 bases). The CDR3 is made up of 15 amino acids. Trimming shortened V by 1 base and J by 4 bases, and 12 bases separated the two germline ends. In DNA form, the CDR3 reads TGTGCCAGCAGTTTAGGCCAGGGAAGGGCAGATACGCAGTATTTT. Its protein product is CASSLGQGRADTQYF.

This clonotype was detected only a few times. The genes are TRBV20-1 and TRBJ2-1; TRBD2 matches at 10 bases. This CDR3 has 11 residues. Germline CDR1 and CDR2: DFQATT and SNEGSKA (reference sequence). The junction had 6 bases not matched to a gene; V was cut back by 7 bases and J by 12 bases. CDR3 coding DNA: TGCAGTGTTCAGCGGGAGGGTCGGCAGTTCTTC. Protein sequence: CSVQREGRQFF.

Regarding this clonotype: Germline and junction disagree at one end, which may indicate a read error. This chain links TRBV2 with TRBJ2-6; 8 nucleotides match TRBD2. CDR1 is SNHLY, CDR2 FYNNEI, per germline. The CDR3 extends over 18 amino acids. The chain's CDR3 is CTSSCVPSGLSGANVLTF. CDR3 DNA sequence: TGTACCAGCAGTTGTGTCCCTAGCGGGTTATCTGGGGCCAACGTCCTGACTTTC.

J is TRBJ2-4 and V is TRBV3-1; 10 bases fit TRBD2. V gave up 0 bases and J gave up 0 bases; unmatched junction bases: 11. The CDR3 is made up of 20 amino acids. Germline V gene sequence: CDR1 LGHDT, CDR2 YNNKEL (reference sequence). CDR3: CASSQDPLAGSGVAKNIQYF. Written as DNA, the CDR3 is TGTGCCAGCAGCCAAGATCCACTAGCGGGAAGTGGGGTAGCCAAAAACATTCAGTACTTC.

This clonotype was recorded a few times. V gene TRBV14 combines with J gene TRBJ2-5; D gene ambiguous. The CDR3 extends over 13 amino acids. Germline V gene lookup returns CDR1 SGHDN and CDR2 FVKESK. Trimming shortened V by 4 bases and J by 3 bases, and 9 bases separated the two germline ends. The CDR3 sequence is CASSPGWEETQYF. CDR3 coding DNA: TGTGCCAGCAGCCCAGGATGGGAAGAGACCCAGTACTTC.

The rearrangement joins TRBV7-9 to TRBJ1-1; D uncertain. V was cut by 4 bases and J by 11 bases, with 20 bases left in between. Germline-derived CDR1 and CDR2 are SEHNR and FQNEAQ (reference sequence). The CDR3 has 14 residues. For the CDR3, the DNA is TGTGCCAGCAGCTCAAGGACCGTCTTGGTCGAGGCTTTCTTT. It specifies CASSSRTVLVEAFF.